A single T cell receptor (beta chain) is shown here with its context. These data come from a study of cytomegalovirus exposure and HLA in healthy donors. Between the trimmed V and J ends, which lost 1 base and 6 bases, there was a span of 7 bases. CDR1 is GTSNPN and CDR2 is SVGIG in the germline V gene (reference sequence). This CDR3 comprises 12 residues. This PCR relied on a set of 60 Vbeta primers and 13 Jbeta primers. Here immunoSEQ multiplex PCR was the method, and the copy in TCRdb shows in-frame clones only, minus some. Of 150,000 to 190,000 clones in the sample, roughly 80% were seen once. Sequencing input: PBMCs. The rearrangement joins TRBV30 to TRBJ2-1; perhaps TRBD1 as D (5 bases). The source of this sequence is a man between 18 and 35 years old in good health and CMV-seronegative. The chain's CDR3 is CAWSGGLNEQFF. CDR3 coding DNA: TGTGCCTGGAGTGGGGGCCTCAATGAGCAGTTCTTC.